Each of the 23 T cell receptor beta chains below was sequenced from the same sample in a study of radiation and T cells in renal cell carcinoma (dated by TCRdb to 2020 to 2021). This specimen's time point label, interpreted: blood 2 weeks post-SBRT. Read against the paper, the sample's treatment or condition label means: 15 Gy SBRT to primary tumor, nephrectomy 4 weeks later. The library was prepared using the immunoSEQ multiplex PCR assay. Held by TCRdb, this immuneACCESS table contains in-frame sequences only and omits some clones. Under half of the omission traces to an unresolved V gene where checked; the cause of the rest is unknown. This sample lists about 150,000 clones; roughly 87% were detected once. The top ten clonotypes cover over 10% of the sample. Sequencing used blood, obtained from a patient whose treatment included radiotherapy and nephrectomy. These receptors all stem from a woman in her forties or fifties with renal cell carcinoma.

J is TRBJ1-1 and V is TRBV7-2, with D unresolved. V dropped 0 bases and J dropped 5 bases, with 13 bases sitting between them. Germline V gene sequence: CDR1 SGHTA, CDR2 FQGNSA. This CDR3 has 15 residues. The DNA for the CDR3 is TGTGCCAGCAGCTTAGCGCGCCACGGCGGGACTGAAGCTTTCTTT. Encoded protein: CASSLARHGGTEAFF.

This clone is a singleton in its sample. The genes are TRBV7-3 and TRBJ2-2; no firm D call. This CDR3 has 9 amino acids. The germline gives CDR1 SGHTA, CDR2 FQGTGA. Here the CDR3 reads CAFTGELFF. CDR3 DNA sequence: TGTGCGTTCACCGGGGAGCTGTTTTTT.

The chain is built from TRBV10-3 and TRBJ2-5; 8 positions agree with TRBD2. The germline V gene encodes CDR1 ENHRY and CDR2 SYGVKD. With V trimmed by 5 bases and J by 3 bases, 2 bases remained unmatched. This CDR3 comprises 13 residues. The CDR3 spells CAISPAGEETQYF. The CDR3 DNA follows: TGTGCCATCAGTCCAGCGGGGGAAGAGACCCAGTACTTC.

For the CDR3, the DNA is TGTGCCAGCTCGGACAGGGGGCACACTGAAGCTTTCTTT. Translated, it gives CASSDRGHTEAFF. The rearrangement joins TRBV18 to TRBJ1-1, with TRBD1 matching 11 bases. The CDR3 loop spans 13 amino acids. Germline loops: CDR1 KGHSH, CDR2 LQKENI. V lost 6 bases and J lost 3; bases outside the gene matches: 0.

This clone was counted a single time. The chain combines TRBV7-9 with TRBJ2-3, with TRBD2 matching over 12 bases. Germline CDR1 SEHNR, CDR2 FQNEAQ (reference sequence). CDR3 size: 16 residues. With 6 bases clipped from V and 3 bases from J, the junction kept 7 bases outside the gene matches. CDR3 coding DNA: TGTGCCAGCAGGCCCACTAGCGGGGGGAAAACAGATACGCAGTATTTT. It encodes CASRPTSGGKTDTQYF.

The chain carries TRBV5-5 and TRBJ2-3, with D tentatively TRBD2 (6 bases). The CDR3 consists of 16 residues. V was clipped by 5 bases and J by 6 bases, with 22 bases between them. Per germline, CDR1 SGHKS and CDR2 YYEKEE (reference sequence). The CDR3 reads CASRVRTTPSLDTQYF. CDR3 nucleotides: TGTGCCAGCAGAGTTCGGACTACCCCGAGTTTGGATACGCAGTATTTT.

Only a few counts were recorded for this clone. The chain's CDR3 is CASSIVADTEAFF. The CDR3 DNA follows: TGTGCCAGTAGTATTGTTGCGGACACTGAAGCTTTCTTT. The chain is built from TRBV19 and TRBJ1-1; D gene uncertain. Per the germline V gene, CDR1 is LNHDA and CDR2 is SQIVND (reference sequence). The ends were cut back, 3 bases at V and 3 bases at J, with 8 bases in the middle. This CDR3 spans 13 amino acids.

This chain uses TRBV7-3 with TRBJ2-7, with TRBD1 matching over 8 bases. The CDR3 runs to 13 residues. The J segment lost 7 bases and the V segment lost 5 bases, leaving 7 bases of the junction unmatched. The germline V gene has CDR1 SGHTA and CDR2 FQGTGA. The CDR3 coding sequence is TGTGCCAGCAGCCGAGGACAGGGCGAGGAGCAGTACTTC. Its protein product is CASSRGQGEEQYF.

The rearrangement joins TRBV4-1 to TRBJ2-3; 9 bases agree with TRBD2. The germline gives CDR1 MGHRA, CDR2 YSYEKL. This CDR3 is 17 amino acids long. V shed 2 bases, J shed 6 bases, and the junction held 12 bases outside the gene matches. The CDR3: CASSQTGAGGGADTQYF. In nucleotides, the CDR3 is TGCGCCAGCAGCCAAACCGGGGCAGGCGGGGGGGCTGATACGCAGTATTTT.

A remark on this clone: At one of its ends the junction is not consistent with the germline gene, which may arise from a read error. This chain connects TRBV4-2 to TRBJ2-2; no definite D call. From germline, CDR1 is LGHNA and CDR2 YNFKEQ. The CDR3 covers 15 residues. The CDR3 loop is CASRQADANTGELFF. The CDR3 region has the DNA TGTGCCAGCCGCCAGGCAGACGCGAACACCGGGGAGCTGTTTTTT.

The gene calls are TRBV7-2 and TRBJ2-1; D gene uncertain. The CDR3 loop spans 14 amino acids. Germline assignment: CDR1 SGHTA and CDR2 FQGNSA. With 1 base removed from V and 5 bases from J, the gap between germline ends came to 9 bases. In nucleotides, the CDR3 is TGTGCCAGCAGCTTAGGCGTGGGTCACAATGAGCAGTTCTTC. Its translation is CASSLGVGHNEQFF.

CDR3 sequence (DNA): TGTGCCAGTAAAATGGATGAAAAACTGTTTTTT. This sequence encodes CASKMDEKLFF. The chain couples TRBV19 to TRBJ1-4; no definite D call. The germline V and J ends were trimmed by 7 bases and 6 bases, with 6 bases remaining between them. This CDR3 is built from 11 residues. CDR1 and CDR2 from the germline V gene are LNHDA and SQIVND (reference sequence).

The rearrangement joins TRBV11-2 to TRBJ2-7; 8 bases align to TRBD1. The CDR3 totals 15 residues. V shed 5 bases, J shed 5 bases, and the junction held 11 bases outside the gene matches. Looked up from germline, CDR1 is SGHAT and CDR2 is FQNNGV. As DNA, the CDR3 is TGTGCCAGCAGCCAAAGTCAGGGGGCCAGCCACGAGCAGTACTTC. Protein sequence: CASSQSQGASHEQYF.

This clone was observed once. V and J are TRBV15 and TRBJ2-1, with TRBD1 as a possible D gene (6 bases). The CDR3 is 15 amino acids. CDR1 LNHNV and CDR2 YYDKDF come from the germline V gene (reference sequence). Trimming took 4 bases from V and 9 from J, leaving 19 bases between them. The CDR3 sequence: CATSTRAGAVGEQFF. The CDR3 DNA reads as TGTGCCACCAGCACCAGGGCAGGGGCGGTAGGTGAGCAGTTCTTC.

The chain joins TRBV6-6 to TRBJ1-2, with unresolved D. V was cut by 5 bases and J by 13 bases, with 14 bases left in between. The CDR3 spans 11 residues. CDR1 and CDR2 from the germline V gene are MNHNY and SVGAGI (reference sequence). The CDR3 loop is CASSPSEGRTF. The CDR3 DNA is TGTGCCAGCAGTCCCTCGGAGGGTCGCACCTTC.

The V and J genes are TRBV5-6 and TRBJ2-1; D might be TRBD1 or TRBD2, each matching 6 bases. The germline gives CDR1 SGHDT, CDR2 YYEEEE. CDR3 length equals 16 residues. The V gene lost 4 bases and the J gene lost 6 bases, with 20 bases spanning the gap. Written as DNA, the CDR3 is TGTGCCAGCAGCCCTGGAGGGTGGGGGGCGGTCAATGAGCAGTTCTTC. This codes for CASSPGGWGAVNEQFF.

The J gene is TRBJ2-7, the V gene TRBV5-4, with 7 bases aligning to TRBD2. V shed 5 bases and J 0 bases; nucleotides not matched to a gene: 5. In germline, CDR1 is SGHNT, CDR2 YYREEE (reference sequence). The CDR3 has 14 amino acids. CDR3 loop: CASSNRDYSYEQYF. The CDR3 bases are TGTGCCAGCAGTAACCGGGACTACTCCTACGAGCAGTACTTC. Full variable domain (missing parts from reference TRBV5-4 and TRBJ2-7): ETGVTQSPTHLIKTRGQQVTLRCSSQSGHNTVSWYQQALGQGPQFIFQYYREEENGRGNFPPRFSGLQFPNYSSELNVNALELDDSALYLCASSNRDYSYEQYFGPGTRLTVT.

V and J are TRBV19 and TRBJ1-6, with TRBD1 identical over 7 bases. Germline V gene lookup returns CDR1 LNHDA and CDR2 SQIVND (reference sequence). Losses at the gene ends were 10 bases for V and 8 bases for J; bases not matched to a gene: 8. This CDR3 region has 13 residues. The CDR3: CATMDRNHSPLHF. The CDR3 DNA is TGTGCCACCATGGACAGGAACCATTCACCCCTCCACTTT.

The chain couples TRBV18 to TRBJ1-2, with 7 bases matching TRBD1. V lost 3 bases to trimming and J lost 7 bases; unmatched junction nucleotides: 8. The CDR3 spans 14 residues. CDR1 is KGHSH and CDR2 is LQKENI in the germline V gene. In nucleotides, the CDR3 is TGTGCCAGCTCACCTGCGACAGGGATTGGTGGCTACACCTTC. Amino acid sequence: CASSPATGIGGYTF.

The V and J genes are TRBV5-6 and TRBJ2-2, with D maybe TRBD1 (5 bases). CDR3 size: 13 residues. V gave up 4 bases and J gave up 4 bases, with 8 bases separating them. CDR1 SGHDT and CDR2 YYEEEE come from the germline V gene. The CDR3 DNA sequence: TGTGCCAGCAGCAAGACAGCCACCGGGGAGCTGTTTTTT. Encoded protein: CASSKTATGELFF.

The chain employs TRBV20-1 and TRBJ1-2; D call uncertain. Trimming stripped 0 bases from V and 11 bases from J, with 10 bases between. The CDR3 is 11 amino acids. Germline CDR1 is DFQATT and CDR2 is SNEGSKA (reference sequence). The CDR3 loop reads CSARDREGYTF. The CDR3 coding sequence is TGCAGTGCTAGAGATAGGGAGGGTTACACCTTC.

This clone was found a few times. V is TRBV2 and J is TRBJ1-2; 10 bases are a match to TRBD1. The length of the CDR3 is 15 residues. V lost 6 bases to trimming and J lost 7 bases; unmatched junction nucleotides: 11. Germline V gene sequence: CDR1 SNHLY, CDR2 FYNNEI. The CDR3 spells CASSRRTGGEGGYTF. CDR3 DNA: TGTGCCAGCAGCCGTAGGACAGGGGGTGAGGGTGGCTACACCTTC. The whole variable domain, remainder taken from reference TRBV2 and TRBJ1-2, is EPEVTQTPSHQVTQMGQEVILRCVPISNHLYFYWYRQILGQKVEFLVSFYNNEISEKSEIFDDQFSVERPDGSNFTLKIRSTKLEDSAMYFCASSRRTGGEGGYTFGSGTRLTVV.

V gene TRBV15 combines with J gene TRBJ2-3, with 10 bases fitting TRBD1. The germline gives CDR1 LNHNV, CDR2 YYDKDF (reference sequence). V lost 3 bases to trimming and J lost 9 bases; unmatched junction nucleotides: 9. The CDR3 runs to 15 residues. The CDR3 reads CATSRTGGTGSTQYF. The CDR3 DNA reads TGTGCCACCAGCAGGACAGGGGGCACAGGATCAACGCAGTATTTT.